Here is one T cell receptor beta chain with its context. Using the 5' RACE reads, TCRdb records one entry per CDR3 protein without DNA. The sample totals 400,000 to 500,000 distinct CDR3 sequences; its top ten clones hold approximately 2.3%. Germline V gene sequence: CDR1 SGHAT, CDR2 FQNNGV. This CDR3 region has 15 residues. These data are taken from a study of monozygotic twins with inflammatory bowel disease. The template was total RNA from whole blood, with no T cell sorting. This receptor was identified in a human donor with ulcerative colitis or Crohn's disease, or a healthy co-twin of an affected twin (not recorded which). This chain uses TRBV11-2 with TRBJ2-5; the TCRdb D gene call, TRBD2, has no DNA to confirm it. The sequenced sample was blood. CDR3 loop: CASSFGTSVQETQYF.